The next 17 T cell receptor beta chains were all read from a single sample in a study of blood T cell repertoires in COVID-19 (dated by TCRdb to 2019 to 2021). The library was obtained by the immunoSEQ multiplex PCR assay. Here the immuneACCESS table is served through TCRdb, limited to in-frame sequences with V and J called. Missing clones are a known gap in these copies; in checked studies unresolved V genes cover under half, and the rest lacks a known reason. For this sample there are around 360,000 clones; about 89% appear just once. The ten largest clonotypes hold around 1.9% of the sample. The sequenced sample was PBMCs or T cells enriched from blood (not recorded which). Receptor source: a man between 35 and 55 years old in a cohort exposed to, infected with or recovered from COVID-19 (not recorded which).

This chain joins TRBV6-4 and TRBJ2-1, with TRBD2 matching over 8 bases. V lost 6 bases, J lost 0 bases, and 4 bases stayed unmatched. From germline, CDR1 is MRHNA and CDR2 SNTAGT. The CDR3 runs to 15 residues. The DNA for the CDR3 is TGTGCCAGCAGCGCCGGGACTAGCTCCTACAATGAGCAGTTCTTC. Its translation: CASSAGTSSYNEQFF.

J is TRBJ2-5 and V is TRBV5-1; 13 bases line up with TRBD2. The CDR3 is 13 residues long. The germline gives CDR1 SGHRS, CDR2 YFSETQ. Trimming at V came to 5 bases and at J to 5 bases, leaving 0 bases not matched to a gene. CDR3 in amino acids: CASRTSGRETQYF. The CDR3 DNA sequence: TGCGCCAGCAGGACTAGCGGGAGGGAGACCCAGTACTTC.

V usage is TRBV11-2 and J usage is TRBJ1-1; 7 bases are shared with TRBD1. This CDR3 region has 15 residues. Germline V gene sequence: CDR1 SGHAT, CDR2 FQNNGV. Trimming removed 6 bases from V and 0 bases from J; junction bases left unmatched: 7. This CDR3 reads CASSQTGVLNTEAFF. CDR3 nucleotides: TGTGCCAGCAGTCAAACAGGGGTGTTGAACACTGAAGCTTTCTTT.

Written as DNA, the CDR3 is TGTGCCAGCAGTGTCGACAGCTACACCGGGGAGCTGTTTTTT. This encodes CASSVDSYTGELFF. This chain links TRBV27 with TRBJ2-2; D might be TRBD1 (5 bases). Germline V lookup: CDR1 MNHEY, CDR2 SMNVEV (reference sequence). V was shortened by 5 bases and J by 3 bases, with 10 bases between the two germline ends. This CDR3 has 14 residues.

The chain recombines TRBV28 with TRBJ1-5, with TRBD1 matching 7 bases. V was pared by 4 bases and J by 1 base, with 4 bases of the junction left unmatched. CDR1 and CDR2 from the germline V gene are MDHEN and SYDVKM. The length of the CDR3 is 15 residues. DNA for the CDR3: TGTGCCAGCAGTTACACAGGGGCCAGCAATCAGCCCCAGCATTTT. Its protein is CASSYTGASNQPQHF.

This chain connects TRBV28 to TRBJ1-1; 8 bases map to TRBD1. The CDR3 length is 14 residues. Germline CDR1 reads MDHEN; CDR2 reads SYDVKM. Trimming took 3 bases from V and 6 from J; bases not matched to a gene: 6. This chain's CDR3 is CASSLGQAVAEAFF. As DNA, the CDR3 is TGTGCCAGCAGTTTGGGACAGGCCGTTGCTGAAGCTTTCTTT.

The chain employs TRBV30 and TRBJ2-2; D is ambiguous. Germline-derived CDR1 and CDR2 are GTSNPN and SVGIG (reference sequence). V lost 0 bases and J 4 bases, leaving 6 bases between the germline ends. The CDR3 loop spans 13 amino acids. In DNA, the CDR3 is TGTGCCTGGAGTGTACACAGCACCGGGGAGCTGTTTTTT. Protein: CAWSVHSTGELFF.

The V call is TRBV19, the J call TRBJ2-1; 10 positions match TRBD2. The V segment lost 5 bases and the J segment 1 base; nucleotides outside the gene matches: 5. The CDR3 length is 16 residues. Germline CDR1 and CDR2: LNHDA and SQIVND (reference sequence). CDR3 region: CASSSASGSSYNEQFF. The CDR3 DNA sequence: TGTGCCAGTAGTTCTGCTAGCGGGAGTTCCTACAATGAGCAGTTCTTC.

The genes are TRBV6-5 and TRBJ2-1; D ambiguous. V gave up 2 bases and J gave up 2 bases, with 13 bases separating them. From germline, CDR1 is MNHEY and CDR2 SVGAGI. The CDR3 is 16 residues long. CDR3 DNA: TGTGCCAGCAGTTACCGGAGATCTCCCGCCTACAATGAGCAGTTCTTC. This gives the protein CASSYRRSPAYNEQFF.

The chain recombines TRBV29-1 with TRBJ2-3; TRBD1 might be the D (6 bases). Looked up from germline, CDR1 is SQVTM and CDR2 is ANQGSEA. The CDR3 sequence is 13 residues long. Trimming shortened V by 4 bases and J by 3 bases, and 11 bases separated the two germline ends. This CDR3 reads CSVAHRVTDTQYF. For the CDR3, the DNA is TGCAGCGTTGCCCACAGGGTTACAGATACGCAGTATTTT.

This clone has a single count. The chain employs TRBV6-4 and TRBJ2-1; a possible D gene is TRBD2 (6 bases). Trimming shortened V by 5 bases and J by 0 bases, and 11 bases separated the two germline ends. Germline V gene data show CDR1 as MRHNA and CDR2 as SNTAGT. This CDR3 spans 15 amino acids. CDR3 bases: TGTGCCAGCAGTCGGGACTGGAGCTCCTACAATGAGCAGTTCTTC. This encodes CASSRDWSSYNEQFF.

J is TRBJ2-7 and V is TRBV7-6; D is unresolved. This CDR3 is built from 14 residues. Trimming stripped 4 bases from V and 3 bases from J, with 13 bases between. The V gene's germline CDR1 is SGHVS and CDR2 FNYEAQ. CDR3 nucleotides: TGTGCCAGCAGCTCGAGACCTGGGCGCTACGAGCAGTACTTC. The encoded protein is CASSSRPGRYEQYF.

The chain is built from TRBV6-5 and TRBJ2-1; 7 bases align to TRBD1. V dropped 8 bases and J dropped 3; count of bases not matched to a gene: 4. The CDR3 covers 13 residues. CDR1 MNHEY and CDR2 SVGAGI come from the germline V gene. This CDR3 is CASLGQYYNEQFF. The CDR3 DNA follows: TGTGCCAGCCTGGGACAGTACTACAATGAGCAGTTCTTC.

This CDR3 reads CASSLGTRQGAFF. The CDR3, as DNA: TGTGCCAGCAGCTTGGGTACACGCCAGGGAGCTTTCTTT. The chain couples TRBV7-9 to TRBJ1-1, with D tentatively TRBD1 (5 bases). The V gene's germline CDR1 is SEHNR and CDR2 FQNEAQ (reference sequence). The CDR3 covers 13 residues. V was clipped by 3 bases and J by 10 bases, with 15 bases between them.

This chain's CDR3 is CASSIDGPTTISYNEQFF. The CDR3, as DNA: TGTGCCAGTAGTATAGATGGGCCTACCACAATCTCCTACAATGAGCAGTTCTTC. This chain joins TRBV19 and TRBJ2-1; no definite D call. Germline V CDR1 and CDR2: LNHDA, SQIVND (reference sequence). The CDR3 covers 18 residues. Trimming cost V 0 bases and J 0 bases, with 15 bases left between them.

This rearrangement joins TRBV27 to TRBJ2-7, with 7 bases identical to TRBD2. The CDR3 extends over 15 amino acids. The V gene's germline CDR1 is MNHEY and CDR2 SMNVEV (reference sequence). The trim removed 7 bases at V and 3 bases at J, leaving 12 bases unmatched. In nucleotides, the CDR3 is TGTGCCAGCAAGCGGAGGGCGGGAGTCAGCTACGAGCAGTACTTC. It codes for CASKRRAGVSYEQYF.

The rearrangement uses TRBV28 and TRBJ1-1; 9 bases are shared with TRBD1. This CDR3 region has 15 residues. Germline values: CDR1 MDHEN, CDR2 SYDVKM. Trimming removed 2 bases from V and 6 bases from J; junction bases left unmatched: 7. CDR3 nucleotide sequence: TGTGCCAGCAGTTTACCCCCGGGACAGGGCCCTGAAGCTTTCTTT. Protein sequence: CASSLPPGQGPEAFF.